This T cell receptor beta chain comes out of a study of coeliac disease. The wider study: Coeliac patients had active, refractory type I, or gluten-free-diet-controlled disease.

Comment on this clone: The antigen is undetermined.

J gave up 10 bases and V 4 bases, and 12 bases lay outside the gene matches. The CDR3 is made up of 16 amino acids. From germline, CDR1 is SGHRS and CDR2 YFSETQ. Profiling relied on immunoSEQ multiplex PCR, and the TCRdb table lists in-frame clones only, not all of them. The sample shows about 6,700 clones, 60% to 80% of them seen only once. Study-level results: In active celiac disease, intraepithelial and lamina propria TRB and TRG repertoires were less clonal than controls.

The genes are TRBV5-1 and TRBJ2-4; 12 bases are a match to TRBD1. The sequenced sample was lamina propria lymphocytes from the gut. The source of this sequence is a woman aged 18-29 years with active celiac disease. The CDR3 reads CASSPPSGTGGEIQYF. The CDR3 DNA sequence: TGCGCCAGCAGCCCCCCCTCGGGGACAGGGGGCGAAATTCAGTACTTC.